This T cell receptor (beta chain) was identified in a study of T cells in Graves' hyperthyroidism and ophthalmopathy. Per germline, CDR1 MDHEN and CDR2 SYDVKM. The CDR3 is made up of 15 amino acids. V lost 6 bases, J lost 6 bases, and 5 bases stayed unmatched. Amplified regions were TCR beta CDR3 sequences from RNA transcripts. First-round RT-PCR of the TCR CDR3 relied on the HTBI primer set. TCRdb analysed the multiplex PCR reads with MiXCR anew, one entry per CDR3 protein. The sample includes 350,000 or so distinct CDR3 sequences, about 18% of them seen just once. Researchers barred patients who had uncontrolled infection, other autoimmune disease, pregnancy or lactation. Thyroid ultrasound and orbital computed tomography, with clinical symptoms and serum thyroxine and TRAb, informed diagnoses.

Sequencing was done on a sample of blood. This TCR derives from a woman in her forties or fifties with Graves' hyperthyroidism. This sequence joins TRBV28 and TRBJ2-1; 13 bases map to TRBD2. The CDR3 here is CASSVTSGRANEQFF. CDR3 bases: TGTGCCAGCAGCGTCACTAGCGGGAGGGCCAATGAGCAGTTCTTC.